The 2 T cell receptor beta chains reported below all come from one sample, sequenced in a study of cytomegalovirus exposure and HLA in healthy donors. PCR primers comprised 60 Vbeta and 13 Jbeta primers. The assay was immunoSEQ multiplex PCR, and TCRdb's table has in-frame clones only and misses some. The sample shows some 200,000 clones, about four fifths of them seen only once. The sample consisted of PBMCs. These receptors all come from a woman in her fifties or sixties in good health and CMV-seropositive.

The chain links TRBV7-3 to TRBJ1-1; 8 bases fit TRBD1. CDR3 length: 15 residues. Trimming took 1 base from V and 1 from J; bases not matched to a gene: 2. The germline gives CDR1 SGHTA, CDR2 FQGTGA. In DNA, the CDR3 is TGTGCCAGCAGCTTAATCGGGACAGGGAACACTGAAGCTTTCTTT. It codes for CASSLIGTGNTEAFF.

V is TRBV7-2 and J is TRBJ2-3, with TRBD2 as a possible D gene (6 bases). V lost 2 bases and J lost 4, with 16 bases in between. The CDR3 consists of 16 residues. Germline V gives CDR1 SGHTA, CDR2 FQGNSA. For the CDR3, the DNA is TGTGCCAGCAGCTTACAGTGGACTCGGAGGGCAGATACGCAGTATTTT. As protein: CASSLQWTRRADTQYF.